The 18 T cell receptor beta chains in this list originate from one sample, sequenced in a study of response to subunit inactivated influenza vaccine. One entry per CDR3 protein, called by TCRdb with MiXCR from the RT-PCR reads. Here the sample spans around 750,000 distinct CDR3 sequences, 21% being singletons. Source: PBMCs from blood, taken roughly 5 days after vaccination. Receptors originate from a man in his forties or fifties who received an inactivated influenza vaccine.

Ten or more counts support this clonotype. V and J are TRBV10-3 and TRBJ2-1; TRBD1 is a possible D gene (5 bases). The germline gives CDR1 ENHRY, CDR2 SYGVKD. V shed 11 bases and J shed 0 bases, with 14 bases lying between them. The CDR3 contains 14 residues. The CDR3 nucleotides are TGTGCCTCGAAGACAGACGTCTCCTACAATGAGCAGTTCTTC. Translation gives CASKTDVSYNEQFF.

The V gene is TRBV6-2 or TRBV6-3, the J gene TRBJ2-7, with D tentatively TRBD1 or TRBD2 (5 bases each). The V gene's germline CDR1 is MNHEY and CDR2 SVGEGT. This CDR3 region has 15 residues. Trimming cost V 6 bases and J 3 bases, with 18 bases left between them. Here the CDR3 reads CASRWGMLQDYEQYF. The CDR3 DNA is TGTGCCAGCAGATGGGGGATGTTACAGGACTACGAGCAGTACTTC.

This clonotype was counted only a few times. The J gene is TRBJ2-3, the V gene TRBV5-5; tentatively, D is TRBD1 (5 bases). Germline values: CDR1 SGHKS, CDR2 YYEKEE (reference sequence). Trimming removed 2 bases at V and 4 bases at J, with 8 bases between. The CDR3 loop spans 13 amino acids. The CDR3 nucleotides are TGTGCCAGCAGCTTCGCAGGGTCAGATACGCAGTATTTT. Translating it yields CASSFAGSDTQYF. The full variable domain, its missing parts supplied by reference TRBV5-5 and TRBJ2-3, is DAGVTQSPTHLIKTRGQQVTLRCSPISGHKSVSWYQQVLGQGPQFIFQYYEKEERGRGNFPDRFSARQFPNYSSELNVNALLLGDSALYLCASSFAGSDTQYFGPGTRLTVL.

The rearrangement links TRBV12-3 or TRBV12-4 to TRBJ2-3; D may match TRBD1 or TRBD2 (5 bases each). V lost 1 base and J lost 3, with 8 bases in between. The CDR3 covers 14 residues. The CDR3 DNA is TGTGCCAGCAGTTTAGTGGGGGAGACAGATACGCAGTATTTT. This codes for CASSLVGETDTQYF.

Only one count was recorded for this clonotype. The chain couples TRBV20-1 to TRBJ1-1; TRBD1 matches at 9 bases. The V gene's germline CDR1 is DFQATT and CDR2 SNEGSKA (reference sequence). This CDR3 comprises 16 residues. The V segment lost 2 bases and the J segment 1 base; nucleotides outside the gene matches: 8. CDR3 bases: TGCAGTGCTAGAATCCGGACAGGGGCGAGGAACACTGAAGCTTTCTTT. Its translation: CSARIRTGARNTEAFF.

This clonotype was seen only a few times. The rearrangement joins TRBV9 to TRBJ2-3, with TRBD2 matching 8 bases. This CDR3 has 14 amino acids. V was pared by 4 bases and J by 7 bases, with 8 bases of the junction left unmatched. The germline V gene encodes CDR1 SGDLS and CDR2 YYNGEE. The DNA for the CDR3 is TGTGCCAGCAGCACGGGACTAGATTCAAATACGCAGTATTTT. Translation: CASSTGLDSNTQYF.

The chain carries TRBV7-3 and TRBJ2-7, with 14 bases matching TRBD2. From germline, CDR1 is SGHTA and CDR2 FQGTGA. The ends lost 4 bases at V and 2 bases at J; junction bases unmatched: 7. This CDR3 is built from 17 residues. The DNA of the CDR3 is TGTGCCAGCAGCTATCGTGGACTAGCGGGAGGCACCTACGAGCAGTACTTC. Residues: CASSYRGLAGGTYEQYF.

The rearrangement uses TRBV20-1 and TRBJ2-3; weak D call: TRBD2 (6 bases). Deletions cut 3 bases from V and 0 bases from J, with 16 bases between. This CDR3 has 16 amino acids. In germline, CDR1 is DFQATT, CDR2 SNEGSKA (reference sequence). CDR3 in amino acids: CSARSRAGLSTDTQYF. CDR3 bases: TGCAGTGCTAGGTCTCGCGCGGGGCTCAGCACAGATACGCAGTATTTT.

This clonotype came up a few times. One junction end does not reproduce the germline sequence, and a read error may be involved. The chain uses TRBV29-1 and TRBJ2-3, with D maybe TRBD1 (6 bases). This CDR3 spans 15 amino acids. CDR1 is SQVTM and CDR2 is ANQGSEA in the germline V gene. CDR3 in DNA: TGCACCGTTGAGCTCGCGGACAGCCTTACAGATACGCAGTATTTT. It specifies CTVELADSLTDTQYF.

This clonotype was observed a few times. This rearrangement joins TRBV5-6 to TRBJ2-7; TRBD1 matches 7 bases. Germline trimming cut 2 bases from V and 1 base from J; bases unmatched to any gene: 3. The germline gives CDR1 SGHDT, CDR2 YYEEEE. CDR3 length equals 14 residues. CDR3 region: CASSFQQGSYEQYF. The CDR3 bases are TGTGCCAGCAGCTTTCAACAGGGGTCCTACGAGCAGTACTTC.

This clonotype came up many times. The chain is built from TRBV5-1 and TRBJ2-1; D uncertain. Germline V gives CDR1 SGHRS, CDR2 YFSETQ. The CDR3 runs 12 residues. V was trimmed by 4 bases and J by 4 bases, leaving 6 bases between them. This CDR3 reads CASSDRYNEQFF. The CDR3 coding sequence is TGCGCCAGCAGCGATAGGTACAATGAGCAGTTCTTC.

This chain uses TRBV13 with TRBJ2-1, with 7 bases aligning to TRBD2. V was clipped by 5 bases and J by 7 bases; unmatched bases: 11. The CDR3 loop spans 15 amino acids. Germline V gene sequence: CDR1 PRHDT, CDR2 FYEKMQ (reference sequence). The CDR3 DNA sequence: TGTGCCAGCAGCGAATGGGGGGACTATGAGAATGAGCAGTTCTTC. Translation gives CASSEWGDYENEQFF. Drawing the rest from reference TRBV13 and TRBJ2-1, the complete variable domain is AAGVIQSPRHLIKEKRETATLKCYPIPRHDTVYWYQQGPGQDPQFLISFYEKMQSDKGSIPDRFSAQQFSDYHSELNMSSLELGDSALYFCASSEWGDYENEQFFGPGTRLTVL.

The gene calls are TRBV27 and TRBJ2-3; D perhaps matches TRBD1 (6 bases). The CDR3 is 16 amino acids. Germline V gives CDR1 MNHEY, CDR2 SMNVEV (reference sequence). Trimming pared 6 bases from V and 3 bases from J, leaving 19 bases between. CDR3 loop: CASSRSRGGGTDTQYF. Here the CDR3 DNA reads TGTGCCAGCAGCCGCTCCAGGGGTGGAGGTACAGATACGCAGTATTTT.

This clonotype has a handful of counts. This chain links TRBV6-2 or TRBV6-3 with TRBJ2-2; maybe TRBD1 (6 bases). This CDR3 is built from 14 residues. With 4 bases removed from V and 7 bases from J, the gap between germline ends came to 13 bases. Germline assignment: CDR1 MNHEY and CDR2 SVGEGT. The CDR3 region has the DNA TGTGCCAGCAGTTTCCAACAGGGTATCGGGGAGCTGTTTTTT. Protein product: CASSFQQGIGELFF.

The rearrangement joins TRBV12-3 or TRBV12-4 to TRBJ1-1, with a possible D match to TRBD1 (5 bases). Trimming left V 3 bases short and J 4 bases short, with 12 bases between. This CDR3 has 14 amino acids. CDR3 DNA sequence: TGTGCCAGCAGTTTGGGGGTCACGGCCACTGAAGCTTTCTTT. This sequence encodes CASSLGVTATEAFF.

The chain links TRBV7-9 to TRBJ2-1; 10 nucleotides match TRBD1. CDR1 is SEHNR, CDR2 FQNEAQ, per germline (reference sequence). The CDR3 covers 15 residues. V lost 3 bases to trimming and J lost 8 bases; unmatched junction nucleotides: 7. The CDR3: CASSFRGTGDHEQFF. The CDR3 region has the DNA TGTGCCAGCAGCTTCCGAGGGACAGGGGACCATGAGCAGTTCTTC. The whole variable domain, filled in from reference TRBV7-9 and TRBJ2-1, reads DTGVSQNPRHKITKRGQNVTFRCDPISEHNRLYWYRQTLGQGPEFLTYFQNEAQLEKSRLLSDRFSAERPKGSFSTLEIQRTEQGDSAMYLCASSFRGTGDHEQFFGPGTRLTVL.

The chain joins TRBV4-2 to TRBJ1-6; 7 bases are a match to TRBD1. V was clipped by 0 bases and J by 11 bases; unmatched bases: 7. CDR3 length: 15 amino acids. Germline V gene lookup returns CDR1 LGHNA and CDR2 YNFKEQ. The CDR3 DNA sequence: TGTGCCAGCAGCCAAGATTTAACAGGGGTAACACCCCTCCACTTT. Protein product: CASSQDLTGVTPLHF.

V is TRBV27 and J is TRBJ2-3, with TRBD1 matching 7 bases. The germline V gene encodes CDR1 MNHEY and CDR2 SMNVEV (reference sequence). The CDR3 is made up of 15 amino acids. V lost 3 bases and J lost 7; bases outside the gene matches: 10. The CDR3 loop reads CASSLLRQGSNTQYF. The CDR3 bases are TGTGCCAGCAGTTTGCTCCGACAGGGTTCGAATACGCAGTATTTT.